Listed below are T cell receptor beta chains from one sample, sequenced in a study of identifying expanded T cells in peripheral blood. Clones were sequenced by immunoSEQ multiplex PCR, and TCRdb holds only the in-frame ones, with some missing. The table shows tens of thousands of clones, with over 75% occurring only once. Sequenced: blood. The receptors come from a person between 18 and 70 years old in good health. CDR3s include the opening cysteine and the closing phenylalanine or tryptophan. Each record gives: D gene, J gene, V gene, CDR3 length, clone size, CDR3 DNA, CDR3 protein. The D gene is left open where the match is weak. Clone sizes are given selectively: once, few, many, or a class where the clone is expanded.

NA | TRBJ1-5 | TRBV2 | 13 | NA | TGTGCCAGCAGGCTACAGGGCCGTCAGCCCCAGCATTTT | CASRLQGRQPQHF
TRBD2 | TRBJ2-1 | TRBV5-4 | 15 | NA | TGTGCCAGCAGGGGCGGGGGGAGCTCCTACAATGAGCAGTTCTTC | CASRGGGSSYNEQFF
NA | TRBJ1-2 | TRBV5-1 | 15 | NA | TGCGCCAGCAGCTTTATCGGGACATCTAACTATGGCTACACCTTC | CASSFIGTSNYGYTF
TRBD1 | TRBJ1-1 | TRBV4-3 | 14 | NA | TGCGCCAGCAGCGCCCAAGGGGGCTTCGCTGAAGCTTTCTTT | CASSAQGGFAEAFF
TRBD1 | TRBJ2-1 | TRBV5-1 | 15 | NA | TGCGCCAGCAGCACAGGACAGGGGATAATCAATGAGCAGTTCTTC | CASSTGQGIINEQFF
NA | TRBJ2-1 | TRBV7-2 | 13 | NA | TGTGCCAGCAGCTTAGGTATCGGCAATGAGCAGTTCTTC | CASSLGIGNEQFF
NA | TRBJ1-2 | TRBV2 | 13 | NA | TGTGCCAGCAGGGGAAACAGGGCCTATGGCTACACCTTC | CASRGNRAYGYTF
TRBD1 | TRBJ2-7 | TRBV13 | 15 | NA | TGTGCCAGCAGCCCCGGGACAGGGAGGCTCTACGAGCAGTACTTC | CASSPGTGRLYEQYF
NA | TRBJ2-2 | TRBV12-5 | 16 | NA | TGTGCTAGTGGTTTGGAAGTTAGGATAAACACCGGGGAGCTGTTTTTT | CASGLEVRINTGELFF
TRBD1 | TRBJ1-5 | TRBV7-2 | 16 | NA | TGTGCCAGCAGCTTAAAGGGCCAGGGGGCGAATCAGCCCCAGCATTTT | CASSLKGQGANQPQHF
NA | TRBJ1-5 | TRBV7-9 | 15 | NA | TGTGCCAGCAGCTTAGGAACAGCTTCCAATCAGCCCCAGCATTTT | CASSLGTASNQPQHF
TRBD1 | TRBJ1-1 | TRBV11-2 | 16 | NA | TGTGCCAGCATCACAAACAGGGGAGGGATGAACACTGAAGCTTTCTTT | CASITNRGGMNTEAFF
TRBD1 | TRBJ1-6 | TRBV5-1 | 14 | few | TGCGCCAGCAGCTCGACAGGGGAGAGTTCACCCCTCCACTTT | CASSSTGESSPLHF
NA | TRBJ1-5 | TRBV19 | 14 | NA | TGTGCCAGTAGTGGCAGTTCGGGTAATCAGCCCCAGCATTTT | CASSGSSGNQPQHF
NA | TRBJ2-6 | TRBV13 | 15 | once | TGTGCCAGCAGCTTTCGTGTGATTGGGGCCAACGTCCTGACTTTC | CASSFRVIGANVLTF
NA | TRBJ2-2 | TRBV6-6 | 15 | NA | TGTGCCAGCAGTTACGGTCAGGGGTCGGGCGGGGAGCTGTTTTTT | CASSYGQGSGGELFF
NA | TRBJ2-5 | TRBV30 | 14 | few | TGTGCCTGGAGTGTTGAGACAGGACAAGAGACCCAGTACTTC | CAWSVETGQETQYF
NA | TRBJ2-7 | TRBV5-1 | 13 | once | TGCGCCAGCAGCTTGTCGGGGCAGCTTGAGCAGTACTTC | CASSLSGQLEQYF
TRBD2 | TRBJ2-7 | TRBV14 | 15 | NA | TGTGCCAGCAGCCAACTTAGCGGGAGAGCTTCGGGGCAGTACTTC | CASSQLSGRASGQYF
NA | TRBJ2-5 | TRBV4-1 | 15 | few | TGCGCCAGCAGCCAAGTGGGGGGCCGGCATGAGACCCAGTACTTC | CASSQVGGRHETQYF
TRBD2 | TRBJ2-1 | TRBV29-1 | 15 | NA | TGCAGCGTTGAAGACTGGACTAGAGTCTACAATGAGCAGTTCTTC | CSVEDWTRVYNEQFF
NA | TRBJ2-1 | TRBV19 | 13 | NA | TGTGCCAGTAGTATGCGTCTATCGGGTGAGCAGTTCTTC | CASSMRLSGEQFF
NA | TRBJ2-3 | TRBV6-5 | 15 | NA | TGTGCCAGCAGTTACGGGCGGTCGAGCACAGATACGCAGTATTTT | CASSYGRSSTDTQYF
TRBD2 | TRBJ2-1 | TRBV9 | 15 | few | TGTGCCAGCAGCGTAGGAGGGACTAGTGGTAATGAGCAGTTCTTC | CASSVGGTSGNEQFF
NA | TRBJ2-2 | TRBV5-4 | 14 | NA | TGTGCCAGCAGCTTGGGATTGGCCCCCGGGGAGCTGTTTTTT | CASSLGLAPGELFF
NA | TRBJ1-6 | TRBV7-9 | 13 | few | TGTGCCAGCAGCTTAGGTACTAATTCACCCCTCCACTTT | CASSLGTNSPLHF
NA | TRBJ2-1 | TRBV19 | 15 | NA | TGTGCCAGTAGCGAAACAGGGAGTTCCTACAATGAGCAGTTCTTC | CASSETGSSYNEQFF
NA | TRBJ1-2 | TRBV5-4 | 16 | once | TGTGCCAGCAGCTTGCAACGGGGGCGGTTTAACTATGGCTACACCTTC | CASSLQRGRFNYGYTF
NA | TRBJ2-2 | TRBV2 | 12 | NA | TGTGCCAGCAGCATACCCCCCGGGGAGCTGTTTTTT | CASSIPPGELFF
TRBD2 | TRBJ2-1 | TRBV19 | 16 | NA | TGTGCCAGTAGCAGTATCCTTAGACTAGCTTCGAATGAGCAGTTCTTC | CASSSILRLASNEQFF
NA | TRBJ2-3 | TRBV19 | 15 | NA | TGTGCCAGTAGTATCGGGCGGAAGCTTACAGATACGCAGTATTTT | CASSIGRKLTDTQYF
NA | TRBJ1-6 | TRBV9 | 15 | NA | TGTGCCAGCAGCGTGGGAGGACAGAATAATTCACCCCTCCACTTT | CASSVGGQNNSPLHF
NA | TRBJ1-1 | TRBV27 | 16 | NA | TGTGCCAGCAGTGCCATAAGGGGGTTCTTGGGCACTGAAGCTTTCTTT | CASSAIRGFLGTEAFF
TRBD2 | TRBJ2-7 | TRBV4-3 | 15 | NA | TGCGCCAGCAGCCTAGGACTAGCGGGACGATACGAGCAGTACTTC | CASSLGLAGRYEQYF
NA | TRBJ1-1 | TRBV6-5 | 13 | NA | TGTGCCAGCAGACGACCGGGGCACACTGAAGCTTTCTTT | CASRRPGHTEAFF
NA | TRBJ1-1 | TRBV6-5 | 13 | NA | TGTGCCAGCAGTTACCGCGGGGGAACTGAAGCTTTCTTT | CASSYRGGTEAFF
NA | TRBJ1-5 | TRBV6-5 | 14 | NA | TGTGCCAGCAGTTATAAATTCGGAGCTCAGCCCCAGCATTTT | CASSYKFGAQPQHF
NA | TRBJ2-3 | TRBV9 | 14 | NA | TGTGCCAGCAGCGTAGGACTATCCACAGATACGCAGTATTTT | CASSVGLSTDTQYF
NA | TRBJ1-1 | TRBV5-1 | 13 | NA | TGCGCCAGCTTTGGGACTGTGAACACTGAAGCTTTCTTT | CASFGTVNTEAFF
NA | TRBJ2-7 | TRBV2 | 14 | NA | TGTGCCAGCACCACCCACAGAGGGACCTACGAGCAGTACTTC | CASTTHRGTYEQYF
NA | TRBJ2-7 | TRBV21-1 | 17 | NA | TGTGCCAGCAGCAAATTCGGACTAGCGGGAGATCTGGGCGAGCAGTACTTC | CASSKFGLAGDLGEQYF
TRBD1 | TRBJ2-7 | TRBV4-1 | 16 | NA | TGCGCCAGCAGCCAGTATTGGACAGGCACAGACATCGAGCAGTACTTC | CASSQYWTGTDIEQYF
NA | TRBJ1-2 | TRBV7-8 | 13 | NA | TGTGCCAGCAGTTCCAGACCGAACTATGGCTACACCTTC | CASSSRPNYGYTF
NA | TRBJ1-1 | TRBV9 | 15 | NA | TGTGCCAGCAGCCCACTTCAGGGGAAGGACACTGAAGCTTTCTTT | CASSPLQGKDTEAFF